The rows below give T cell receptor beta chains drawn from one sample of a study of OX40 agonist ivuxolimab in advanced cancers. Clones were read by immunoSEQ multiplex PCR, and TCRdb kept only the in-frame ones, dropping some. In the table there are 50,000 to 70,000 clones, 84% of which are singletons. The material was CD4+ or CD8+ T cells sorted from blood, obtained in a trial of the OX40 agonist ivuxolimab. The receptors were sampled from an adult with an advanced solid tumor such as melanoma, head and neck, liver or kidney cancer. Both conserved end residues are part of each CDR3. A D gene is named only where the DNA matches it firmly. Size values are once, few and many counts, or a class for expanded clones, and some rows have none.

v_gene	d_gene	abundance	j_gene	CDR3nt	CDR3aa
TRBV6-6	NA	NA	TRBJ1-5	TGTGCCAGCAGTTTACGCAGCAATCAGCCCCAGCATTTT	CASSLRSNQPQHF
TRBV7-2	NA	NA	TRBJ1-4	TGTGCCAGCAGCTTAGCGGGAGGGGGAACTAATGAAAAACTGTTTTTT	CASSLAGGGTNEKLFF
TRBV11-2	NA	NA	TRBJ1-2	TGTGCCAGCAGCTTATTATACAGGAAGAACTATGGCTACACCTTC	CASSLLYRKNYGYTF
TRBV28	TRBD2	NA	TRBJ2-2	TGTGCCAGCAGTTTCTTAAGCGGGAGGGCCGCGATCGGGGAGCTGTTTTTT	CASSFLSGRAAIGELFF
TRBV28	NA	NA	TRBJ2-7	TGTGCCAGCACAGATCGGTTTTACGAGCAGTACTTC	CASTDRFYEQYF
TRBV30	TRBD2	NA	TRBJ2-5	TGTGCCTGGGCCCGGGGGGGAGCCCAAGAGACCCAGTACTTC	CAWARGGAQETQYF
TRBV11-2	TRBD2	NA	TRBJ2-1	TGTGCCAGCAGCACACTCCTAGCGGGGGGTTACAATGAGCAGTTCTTC	CASSTLLAGGYNEQFF
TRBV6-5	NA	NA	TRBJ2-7	TGTGCCAGCAGTCGCACTAGCCTCAGTTCGTCCGAGCAGTACTTC	CASSRTSLSSSEQYF
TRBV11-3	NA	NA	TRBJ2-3	TGTGCCAGCAGCTTAAGGGGGGATGGCACAGATACGCAGTATTTT	CASSLRGDGTDTQYF
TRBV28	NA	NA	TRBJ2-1	TGTGCCAGCAGTTTAGGGGGGAAGTACAATGAGCAGTTCTTC	CASSLGGKYNEQFF
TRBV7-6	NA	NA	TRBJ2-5	TGTGCCAGCAGCTTAAATAGCGGCCAAGAGACCCAGTACTTC	CASSLNSGQETQYF
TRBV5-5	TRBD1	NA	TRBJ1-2	TGTGCCAGCAGCTTGGGCGTGACAGGGAGTAACTATGGCTACACCTTC	CASSLGVTGSNYGYTF
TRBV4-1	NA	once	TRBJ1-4	TGCGCCAGCAGCCAGCCCGGACTTGGGAGAGGGGGAAGTAATGAAAAACTGTTTTTT	CASSQPGLGRGGSNEKLFF
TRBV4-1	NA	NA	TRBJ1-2	TGCGCCAGCAGCCAGCCGACAGAGAGGAACTATGGCTACACCTTC	CASSQPTERNYGYTF
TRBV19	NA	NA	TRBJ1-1	TGTGCCAGTAGTAGGGGGTCGAACACTGAAGCTTTCTTT	CASSRGSNTEAFF
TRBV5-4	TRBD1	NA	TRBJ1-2	TGTGCCAGCAGCCTCGGACAGGGAACCCCTAACTATGGCTACACCTTC	CASSLGQGTPNYGYTF
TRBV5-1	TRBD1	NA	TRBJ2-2	TGCGCCAGCAGCTTGGTCCAGGGGGCGAGGTGGAACACCGGGGAGCTGTTTTTT	CASSLVQGARWNTGELFF
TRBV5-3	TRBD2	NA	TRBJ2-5	TGTGCCAGAAGCTTGGCCATGGGGACTAGCGGGAGAAGGGAGACCCAGTACTTC	CARSLAMGTSGRRETQYF
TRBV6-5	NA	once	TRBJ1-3	TGTGCCAGCAGTTACTCAGGGCCGAGCTCTGGAAACACCATATATTTT	CASSYSGPSSGNTIYF
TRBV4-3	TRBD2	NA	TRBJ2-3	TGCGCCAGCAGCCAACTAATGCCGACTAGCGGGGAGACAGATACGCAGTATTTT	CASSQLMPTSGETDTQYF
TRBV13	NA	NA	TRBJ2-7	TGTGCCAGCAGCTTACCAGGGGGGTCTTACGAGCAGTACTTC	CASSLPGGSYEQYF
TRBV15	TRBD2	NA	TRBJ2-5	TGTGCCACCAGCAGAGAGAAGCGGGGACCAGTCGAGACCCAGTACTTC	CATSREKRGPVETQYF
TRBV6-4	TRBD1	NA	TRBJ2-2	TGTGCCAGCAGTTCGGGACAGGGGTTCACCGGGGAGCTGTTTTTT	CASSSGQGFTGELFF
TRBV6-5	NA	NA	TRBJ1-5	TGTGCCAGCAGTTACTCGAGTAGCAATCAGCCCCAGCATTTT	CASSYSSSNQPQHF
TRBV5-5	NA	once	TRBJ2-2	TGTGCCAGCAGCCCCGCTATAGGACTCAACACCGGGGAGCTGTTTTTT	CASSPAIGLNTGELFF
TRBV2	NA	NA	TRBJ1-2	TGTGCCAGCAGTGAATGGCAGGCGGAAGGCTACACCTTC	CASSEWQAEGYTF
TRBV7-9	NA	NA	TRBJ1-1	TGTGCCAGCAGCTTAGGTGAGAACACTGAAGCTTTCTTT	CASSLGENTEAFF
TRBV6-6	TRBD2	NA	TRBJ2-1	TGTGCCAGCAGTTACTGGACTAGCGGCTACAATGAGCAGTTCTTC	CASSYWTSGYNEQFF
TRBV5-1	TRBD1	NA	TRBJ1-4	TGCGCCAGCAGCTTTACCAGGGGGCAGGGTGAAAAACTGTTTTTT	CASSFTRGQGEKLFF
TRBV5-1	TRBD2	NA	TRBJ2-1	TGCGCCAGCAGCTTGGGTAGCCTAGCGGTTGGCAGTGAGCAGTTCTTC	CASSLGSLAVGSEQFF
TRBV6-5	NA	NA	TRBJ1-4	TGTGCCAGCAGTTACGGTCGATGGGCAACTAATGAAAAACTGTTTTTT	CASSYGRWATNEKLFF
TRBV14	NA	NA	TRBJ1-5	TGTGCCAGCAGCCAAACAGGGCCATATCAGCCCCAGCATTTT	CASSQTGPYQPQHF